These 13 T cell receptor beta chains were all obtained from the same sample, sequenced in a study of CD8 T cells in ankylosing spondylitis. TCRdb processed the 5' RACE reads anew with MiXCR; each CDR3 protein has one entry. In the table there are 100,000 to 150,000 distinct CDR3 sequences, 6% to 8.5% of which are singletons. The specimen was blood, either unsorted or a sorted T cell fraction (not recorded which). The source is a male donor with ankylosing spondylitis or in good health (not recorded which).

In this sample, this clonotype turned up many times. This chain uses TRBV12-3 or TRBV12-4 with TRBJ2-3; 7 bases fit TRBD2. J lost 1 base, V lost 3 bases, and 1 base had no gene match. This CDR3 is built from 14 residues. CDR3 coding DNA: TGTGCCAGCAGTTTTCTAGCGGGCACAGATACGCAGTATTTT. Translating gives CASSFLAGTDTQYF.

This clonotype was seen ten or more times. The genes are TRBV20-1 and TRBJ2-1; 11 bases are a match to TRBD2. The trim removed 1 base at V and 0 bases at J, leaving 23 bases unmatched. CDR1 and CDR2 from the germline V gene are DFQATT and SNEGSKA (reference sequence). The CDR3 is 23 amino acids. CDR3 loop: CSARVSHDSSPATSGASYNEQFF. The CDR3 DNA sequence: TGCAGTGCTAGAGTATCTCATGACTCGAGTCCTGCGACTAGCGGGGCCTCCTACAATGAGCAGTTCTTC.

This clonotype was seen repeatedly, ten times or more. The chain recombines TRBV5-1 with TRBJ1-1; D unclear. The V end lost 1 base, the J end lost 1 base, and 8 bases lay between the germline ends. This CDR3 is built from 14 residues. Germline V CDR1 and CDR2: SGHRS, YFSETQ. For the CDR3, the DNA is TGCGCCAGCAGCTTGATTACGGGGAACACTGAAGCTTTCTTT. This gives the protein CASSLITGNTEAFF.

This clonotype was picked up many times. The DNA of the CDR3 is TGTGCCAGCAGTCCGACAGGAATCAATCAGCCCCAGCATTTT. Translating it yields CASSPTGINQPQHF. The V call is TRBV11-2, the J call TRBJ1-5, with D possibly matching TRBD1 (6 bases). The CDR3 covers 14 residues. Germline CDR1 is SGHAT and CDR2 is FQNNGV. V shed 6 bases and J shed 3 bases, with 12 bases lying between them.

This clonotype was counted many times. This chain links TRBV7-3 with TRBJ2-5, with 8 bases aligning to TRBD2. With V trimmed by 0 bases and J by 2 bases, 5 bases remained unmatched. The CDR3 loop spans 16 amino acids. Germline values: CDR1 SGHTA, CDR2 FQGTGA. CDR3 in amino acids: CASSLTTGRAQETQYF. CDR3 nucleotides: TGTGCCAGCAGCTTAACGACCGGGAGGGCACAAGAGACCCAGTACTTC.

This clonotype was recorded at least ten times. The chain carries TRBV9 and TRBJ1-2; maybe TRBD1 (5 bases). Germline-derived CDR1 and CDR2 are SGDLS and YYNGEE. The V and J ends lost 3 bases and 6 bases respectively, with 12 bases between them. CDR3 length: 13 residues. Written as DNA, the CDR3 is TGTGCCAGCAGCGCCGGGGCGGTCCATGGCTACACCTTC. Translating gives CASSAGAVHGYTF.

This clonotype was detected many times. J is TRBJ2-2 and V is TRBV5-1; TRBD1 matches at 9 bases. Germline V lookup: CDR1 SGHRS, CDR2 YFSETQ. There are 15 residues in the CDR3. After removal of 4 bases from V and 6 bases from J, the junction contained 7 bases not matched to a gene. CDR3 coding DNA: TGCGCCAGCAGCCCCTACAGACAGGGGGCCGGGGAGCTGTTTTTT. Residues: CASSPYRQGAGELFF.

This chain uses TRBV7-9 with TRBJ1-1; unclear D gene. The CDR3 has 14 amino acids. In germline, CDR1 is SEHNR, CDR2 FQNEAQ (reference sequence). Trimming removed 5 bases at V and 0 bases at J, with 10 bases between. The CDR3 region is CASSPYLLNTEAFF. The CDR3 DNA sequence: TGTGCCAGCAGCCCCTATCTCCTGAACACTGAAGCTTTCTTT. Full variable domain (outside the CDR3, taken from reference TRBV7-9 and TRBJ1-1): DTGVSQNPRHKITKRGQNVTFRCDPISEHNRLYWYRQTLGQGPEFLTYFQNEAQLEKSRLLSDRFSAERPKGSFSTLEIQRTEQGDSAMYLCASSPYLLNTEAFFGQGTRLTVV.

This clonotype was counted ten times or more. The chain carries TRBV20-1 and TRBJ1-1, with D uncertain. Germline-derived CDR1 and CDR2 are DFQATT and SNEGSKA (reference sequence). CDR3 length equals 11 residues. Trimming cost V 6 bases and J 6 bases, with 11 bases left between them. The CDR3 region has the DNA TGCAGTGCCCCCAAGGGCCCTGAAGCTTTCTTT. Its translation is CSAPKGPEAFF.

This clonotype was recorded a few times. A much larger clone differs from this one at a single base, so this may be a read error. The CDR3 here is CAASSLVSEAFF. The DNA of the CDR3 is TGTGCCGCCAGCAGCCTAGTATCTGAAGCTTTCTTT. The rearrangement links TRBV15 to TRBJ1-1, with no clear D. CDR1 is LNHNV and CDR2 is YYDKDF in the germline V gene (reference sequence). The CDR3 is 12 amino acids.

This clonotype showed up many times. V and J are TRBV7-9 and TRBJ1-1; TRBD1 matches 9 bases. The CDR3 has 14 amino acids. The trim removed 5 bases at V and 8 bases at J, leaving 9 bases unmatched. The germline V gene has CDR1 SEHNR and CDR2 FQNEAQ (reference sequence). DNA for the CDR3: TGTGCCAGCAGCCCGGGGACAGGGAGGATGGAAGCTTTCTTT. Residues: CASSPGTGRMEAFF.

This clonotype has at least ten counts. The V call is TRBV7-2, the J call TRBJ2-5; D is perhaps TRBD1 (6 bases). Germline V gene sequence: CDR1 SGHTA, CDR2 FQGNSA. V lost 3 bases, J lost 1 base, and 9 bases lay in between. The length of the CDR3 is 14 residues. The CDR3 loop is CASSFGQIQETQYF. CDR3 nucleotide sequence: TGTGCCAGCAGCTTCGGACAGATCCAAGAGACCCAGTACTTC.

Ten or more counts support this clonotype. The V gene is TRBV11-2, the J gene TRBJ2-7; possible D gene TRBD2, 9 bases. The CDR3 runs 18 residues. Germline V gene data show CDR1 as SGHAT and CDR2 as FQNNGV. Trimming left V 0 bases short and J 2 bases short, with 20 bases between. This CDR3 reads CASSLDRSSGTGTYEQYF. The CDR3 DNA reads TGTGCCAGCAGCTTAGATAGATCTAGCGGGACAGGAACCTACGAGCAGTACTTC.